The 18 T cell receptor beta chains below come from one sample, sequenced in a study of T cells in Graves' hyperthyroidism and ophthalmopathy. RNA transcripts served as the template for amplifying TCR beta CDR3 regions. An initial round of RT-PCR targeting the TCR CDR3 relied on the HTBI primer set. TCRdb recomputed calls from the multiplex PCR reads with MiXCR, one row per CDR3 protein. The sample includes over 450,000 distinct CDR3 sequences, roughly 15% seen only once; the top ten take roughly a sixth. The specimen sequenced was blood. Source of these receptors: a woman younger than 30 with Graves' ophthalmopathy.

This clonotype was detected ten times or more. This chain joins TRBV6-1 and TRBJ2-7; the D is unclear. Germline CDR1 is MNHNS and CDR2 is SASEGT. V lost 8 bases to trimming and J lost 3 bases, with 11 bases between them. The CDR3 is made up of 12 amino acids. The CDR3: CASGFSGYEQYF. The CDR3 DNA reads as TGTGCCAGCGGATTCTCAGGCTACGAGCAGTACTTC.

On this clonotype itself: This clone may be a read error of a much larger clone one base away. J is TRBJ1-2 and V is TRBV28; D perhaps matches TRBD1 (5 bases). The CDR3 spans 13 residues. Trimming stripped 2 bases from V and 8 bases from J, with 12 bases between. CDR1 and CDR2 from the germline V gene are MDHEN and SYDVKM. CDR3 region: CASSLARRDGYTF. In DNA, the CDR3 is TGTGCCAGCAGTTTAGCCCGCAGGGACGGCTACACCTTC.

This clonotype has only a few counts. The V gene is TRBV6-1, the J gene TRBJ2-3, with D possibly matching TRBD2 (5 bases). Per germline, CDR1 MNHNS and CDR2 SASEGT. The CDR3 totals 16 residues. V was trimmed by 2 bases and J by 3 bases, leaving 15 bases between them. The chain's CDR3 is CASSEQRPRGTDTQYF. Written as DNA, the CDR3 is TGTGCCAGCAGTGAACAAAGGCCAAGAGGGACAGATACGCAGTATTTT.

This clonotype was seen at least ten times. The rearrangement links TRBV30 to TRBJ1-2; D ambiguous. CDR1 GTSNPN and CDR2 SVGIG come from the germline V gene (reference sequence). The CDR3 length is 15 residues. With 0 bases removed from V and 2 bases from J, the gap between germline ends came to 13 bases. CDR3 coding DNA: TGTGCCTGGAGTGTACCCGCAGGAAGGAACTATGGCTACACCTTC. It yields the protein CAWSVPAGRNYGYTF.

The sample holds a few counts of this clonotype. The rearrangement links TRBV19 to TRBJ1-5, with D hard to call. The CDR3 is made up of 12 amino acids. With 9 bases removed from V and 7 bases from J, the gap between germline ends came to 13 bases. Germline assignment: CDR1 LNHDA and CDR2 SQIVND (reference sequence). The CDR3 protein is CASGRSVQPQHF. The CDR3 nucleotides are TGTGCCAGCGGACGGTCGGTGCAGCCCCAGCATTTT.

The rearrangement links TRBV25-1 to TRBJ2-7; D unresolved. The germline V gene encodes CDR1 MGHDK and CDR2 SYGVNS. With 2 bases removed from V and 2 bases from J, the gap between germline ends came to 19 bases. CDR3 length: 17 residues. Here the CDR3 DNA reads TGTGCCAGCAGTGAACCCCATGTGGGGAAGGTACCCTACGAGCAGTACTTC. Residues: CASSEPHVGKVPYEQYF.

This clonotype was observed many times. This chain joins TRBV30 and TRBJ2-2; possibly TRBD1 for D (5 bases). The germline V and J ends were trimmed by 0 bases and 1 base, with 9 bases remaining between them. This CDR3 contains 15 residues. Germline loops: CDR1 GTSNPN, CDR2 SVGIG (reference sequence). The chain's CDR3 is CAWSVWQGNTGELFF. In DNA form, the CDR3 reads TGTGCCTGGAGTGTTTGGCAGGGGAACACCGGGGAGCTGTTTTTT.

This clonotype was seen repeatedly, ten times or more. The chain has TRBV2 and TRBJ1-5, with D unclear. The V end was cut by 4 bases, the J end by 0 bases, with 4 bases between. The CDR3 has 13 residues. CDR1 and CDR2 from the germline V gene are SNHLY and FYNNEI. The CDR3 region is CASSGDSNQPQHF. CDR3 in DNA: TGTGCCAGCAGTGGGGATAGCAATCAGCCCCAGCATTTT. Filled out from reference TRBV2 and TRBJ1-5, the complete variable domain reads EPEVTQTPSHQVTQMGQEVILRCVPISNHLYFYWYRQILGQKVEFLVSFYNNEISEKSEIFDDQFSVERPDGSNFTLKIRSTKLEDSAMYFCASSGDSNQPQHFGDGTRLSIL.

The genes are TRBV7-9 and TRBJ2-1; D is possibly TRBD2 (7 bases). Germline-derived CDR1 and CDR2 are SEHNR and FQNEAQ (reference sequence). Trimming pared 5 bases from V and 7 bases from J, leaving 18 bases between. The CDR3 is 15 residues long. CDR3 sequence reads: CASSPPVRGGNEQFF. CDR3 in DNA: TGTGCCAGCAGCCCACCAGTTAGGGGGGGTAATGAGCAGTTCTTC.

The gene calls are TRBV3-1 and TRBJ2-7, with TRBD2 matching 7 bases. V was pared by 4 bases and J by 2 bases, with 5 bases of the junction left unmatched. Germline CDR1 reads LGHDT; CDR2 reads YNNKEL (reference sequence). CDR3 length: 14 amino acids. The CDR3 spells CASSLSGFPYEQYF. The CDR3 region has the DNA TGTGCCAGCAGCCTTAGCGGGTTCCCCTACGAGCAGTACTTC.

This chain joins TRBV7-9 and TRBJ2-1, with D possibly matching TRBD2 (6 bases). The V gene's germline CDR1 is SEHNR and CDR2 FQNEAQ (reference sequence). Trimming shortened V by 0 bases and J by 10 bases, and 10 bases separated the two germline ends. The CDR3 loop spans 13 amino acids. CDR3: CASSLASGPEQFF. Written as DNA, the CDR3 is TGTGCCAGCAGCTTAGCTAGCGGTCCCGAGCAGTTCTTC.

This clonotype was counted at least ten times. The chain joins TRBV6-1 to TRBJ2-5; the D gene is possibly TRBD1 (5 bases). V dropped 8 bases and J dropped 4 bases, with 17 bases sitting between them. The CDR3 is 14 amino acids. Germline CDR1 MNHNS, CDR2 SASEGT. CDR3 amino acids: CASFTPRDAETQYF. CDR3 nucleotides: TGTGCCAGCTTTACACCCAGGGATGCAGAGACCCAGTACTTC.

V usage is TRBV6-1 and J usage is TRBJ1-3; 7 bases agree with TRBD1. V was pared by 6 bases and J by 0 bases, with 5 bases of the junction left unmatched. This CDR3 region has 15 residues. Germline V gives CDR1 MNHNS, CDR2 SASEGT. The DNA of the CDR3 is TGTGCCAGCAGCAGGGACAGCTTCTCTGGAAACACCATATATTTT. Translation gives CASSRDSFSGNTIYF.

This chain connects TRBV20-1 to TRBJ1-2, with D maybe TRBD1 (6 bases). CDR3 length: 13 residues. Trimming cost V 4 bases and J 3 bases, with 12 bases left between them. Germline loops: CDR1 DFQATT, CDR2 SNEGSKA (reference sequence). CDR3 loop: CSAKDSYDYGYTF. CDR3 bases: TGCAGTGCTAAGGACAGTTATGACTATGGCTACACCTTC.

Concerning this clonotype itself: A much larger clone differs from this one at a single base, so this may be a read error. In DNA, the CDR3 is TGCGCCAGCAGCTTGAGTATGAGGCTCTACGAGCAGTACTTC. This translates into CASSLSMRLYEQYF. The chain recombines TRBV5-1 with TRBJ2-7; D is unresolved. Germline V gene sequence: CDR1 SGHRS, CDR2 YFSETQ. V lost 1 base to trimming and J lost 3 bases, with 11 bases between them. The CDR3 loop spans 14 amino acids.

For this clonotype: Compared with germline, one end of the junction differs, possibly owing to a read error. V and J are TRBV7-2 and TRBJ2-2; D is ambiguous. Germline CDR1 reads SGHTA; CDR2 reads FQGNSA. The length of the CDR3 is 12 residues. Here the CDR3 DNA reads TGCGCCAGCAGCCAAGAAAACGGGGAGCTGTTTTTT. It yields the protein CASSQENGELFF.

This clonotype has ten or more counts. The chain couples TRBV6-1 to TRBJ2-5, with 8 bases fitting TRBD2. Germline V gene sequence: CDR1 MNHNS, CDR2 SASEGT. This CDR3 spans 16 amino acids. J lost 4 bases, V lost 6 bases, and 13 bases had no gene match. CDR3 in amino acids: CASRRGWRGVTETQYF. The CDR3, as DNA: TGTGCCAGCAGGAGGGGGTGGCGGGGGGTCACAGAGACCCAGTACTTC.

This clonotype came up a few times. The rearrangement joins TRBV27 to TRBJ1-4; a possible D gene is TRBD1 (5 bases). Germline CDR1 is MNHEY and CDR2 is SMNVEV (reference sequence). The CDR3 has 15 amino acids. V was cut by 6 bases and J by 10 bases, with 21 bases left in between. The CDR3 nucleotides are TGTGCCAGCAGCGGAGGGACCGACTTAATGACAAAACTGTTTTTT. Translating it yields CASSGGTDLMTKLFF.